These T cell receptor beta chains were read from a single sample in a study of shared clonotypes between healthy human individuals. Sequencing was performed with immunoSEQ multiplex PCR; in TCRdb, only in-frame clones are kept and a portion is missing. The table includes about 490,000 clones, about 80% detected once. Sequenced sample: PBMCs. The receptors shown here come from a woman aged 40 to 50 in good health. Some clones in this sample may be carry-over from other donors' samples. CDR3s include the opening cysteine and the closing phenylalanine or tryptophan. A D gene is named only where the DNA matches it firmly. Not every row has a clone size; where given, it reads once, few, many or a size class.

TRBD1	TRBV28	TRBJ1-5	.	CASRDRGFRGDQPQHF	TGTGCCAGCCGGGACAGGGGATTCAGGGGGGATCAGCCCCAGCATTTT
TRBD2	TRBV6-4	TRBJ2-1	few	CASSRAGGFSYNEQFF	TGTGCCAGCAGTAGGGCGGGGGGCTTCTCCTACAATGAGCAGTTCTTC
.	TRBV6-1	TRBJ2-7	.	CASSELRGLNEQYF	TGTGCCAGCAGTGAATTGCGGGGGCTGAACGAGCAGTACTTC
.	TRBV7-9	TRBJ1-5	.	CASSSARDLNQPQHF	TGTGCCAGCAGTTCGGCCAGAGACTTAAATCAGCCCCAGCATTTT
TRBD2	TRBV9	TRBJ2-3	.	CASSAHPSGPITDTQYF	TGTGCCAGCAGCGCCCATCCTAGCGGGCCAATCACAGATACGCAGTATTTT
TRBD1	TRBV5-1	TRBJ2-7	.	CASSAGQGTTNEQYF	TGCGCCAGCAGCGCGGGACAGGGAACGACTAACGAGCAGTACTTC
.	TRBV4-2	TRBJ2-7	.	CASSQALGGSFLSPRSYEQYF	TGTGCCAGCAGCCAAGCCTTAGGAGGCAGCTTCCTCTCCCCTCGCTCCTACGAGCAGTACTTC
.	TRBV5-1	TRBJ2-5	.	CASSFGAGRRETQYF	TGCGCCAGCAGCTTTGGGGCGGGGAGAAGGGAGACCCAGTACTTC
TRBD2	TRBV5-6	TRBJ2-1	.	CASSSTSGFTDEQFF	TGTGCCAGCAGTTCGACTAGCGGGTTTACGGATGAGCAGTTCTTC
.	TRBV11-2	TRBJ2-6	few	CASRQTGSGANVLTF	TGTGCCAGCAGACAAACAGGGTCTGGGGCCAACGTCCTGACTTTC
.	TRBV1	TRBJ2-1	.	CTSSQVGAGRLDNEQFF	TGCACCAGCAGCCAAGTTGGCGCAGGGCGTCTCGACAATGAGCAGTTCTTC
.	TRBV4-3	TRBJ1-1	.	CASSQEGALRGTEAFF	TGCGCCAGCAGCCAAGAAGGGGCGCTCCGGGGCACTGAAGCTTTCTTT
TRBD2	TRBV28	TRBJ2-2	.	CASTGGRAHGELFF	TGTGCCAGCACTGGCGGGAGGGCCCACGGGGAGCTGTTTTTT
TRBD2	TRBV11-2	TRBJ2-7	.	CASSLLADLSYEQYF	TGTGCCAGCAGCTTACTAGCGGACCTCTCCTACGAGCAGTACTTC